One and the same sample provided the 14 T cell receptor beta chains below, sequenced in a study of breast tumors, draining lymph nodes, adjacent tissues (TCRdb year 2016). Library generation was performed with multiplex PCR. The sample was run on an Illumina HiSeq 2000. TCRdb ran its own pipeline on the public reads, namely fastp trimming at Q25 and MiXCR clone calling, and kept in-frame beta chains. Rows are combined by CDR3 protein, so each entry shows the most common genes and DNA. Across this sample there are some 120,000 distinct CDR3 sequences, with 21% seen only once. The ten largest make up about 2.2% of the sample. The lymph node samples were taken from the axillary draining lymph nodes of breast cancer patients. Sequenced: axillary lymph node tissue. The receptors originated from a female donor with breast cancer. Some clones in this sample may be carry-over from other donors' samples.

This clonotype has ten or more counts. V and J are TRBV19 and TRBJ2-2; D ambiguous. There are 12 residues in the CDR3. Trimming pared 3 bases from V and 5 bases from J, leaving 4 bases between. Germline V gene sequence: CDR1 LNHDA, CDR2 SQIVND (reference sequence). CDR3 nucleotides: TGTGCCAGTAGTATTGGAACCGGGGAGCTGTTTTTT. Translation: CASSIGTGELFF. Together with reference TRBV19 and TRBJ2-2, the CDR3 gives the full variable domain: DGGITQSPKYLFRKEGQNVTLSCEQNLNHDAMYWYRQDPGQGLRLIYYSQIVNDFQKGDIAEGYSVSREKKESFPLTVTSAQKNPTAFYLCASSIGTGELFFGEGSRLTVL.

Concerning this clonotype itself: A much larger clone is a single base away; this may be a read error. This sequence joins TRBV13 and TRBJ1-2; the D is unclear. The CDR3 has 12 residues. V shed 2 bases and J shed 7 bases, with 8 bases lying between them. Germline V gene data show CDR1 as PRHDT and CDR2 as FYEKMQ (reference sequence). The CDR3: CASSLRTGGYTF. As DNA, the CDR3 is TGTGCCAGCAGCTTAAGGACCGGTGGCTACACCTTC.

This clonotype was seen many times. The V gene is TRBV14, the J gene TRBJ2-3; tentatively, D is TRBD2 (5 bases). CDR3 length: 15 residues. Germline CDR1 SGHDN, CDR2 FVKESK. Trimming shortened V by 1 base and J by 1 base, and 9 bases separated the two germline ends. CDR3: CASSQGTPGTDTQYF. The CDR3 nucleotides are TGTGCCAGCAGCCAAGGGACTCCAGGCACAGATACGCAGTATTTT. The full variable domain, with the rest looked up from reference TRBV14 and TRBJ2-3, is EAGVTQFPSHSVIEKGQTVTLRCDPISGHDNLYWYRRVMGKEIKFLLHFVKESKQDESGMPNNRFLAERTGGTYSTLKVQPAELEDSGVYFCASSQGTPGTDTQYFGPGTRLTVL.

This clonotype was recorded at least ten times. This sequence joins TRBV18 and TRBJ2-7; weak D call: TRBD1 (6 bases). CDR3 length: 15 amino acids. The V end lost 2 bases, the J end lost 6 bases, and 17 bases lay between the germline ends. Germline values: CDR1 KGHSH, CDR2 LQKENI. CDR3 residues: CASSPTGTPEGEQYF. The CDR3 DNA follows: TGTGCCAGCTCACCAACCGGGACACCCGAAGGCGAGCAGTACTTC.

This clonotype was observed at least ten times. The rearrangement links TRBV7-8 to TRBJ1-2; 7 bases are shared with TRBD1. The CDR3 extends over 15 amino acids. CDR1 and CDR2 from the germline V gene are SGHVS and FQNEAQ. The V and J ends lost 2 bases and 8 bases, in that order; junction bases with no gene match: 11. This CDR3 is CASSLIDVRGRGYTF. CDR3 bases: TGTGCCAGCAGCTTAATAGATGTCAGGGGGAGAGGCTACACCTTC.

This clonotype was detected only a few times. The V gene is TRBV28, the J gene TRBJ2-1; D ambiguous. The CDR3 has 12 amino acids. The V end was cut by 8 bases, the J end by 8 bases, with 13 bases between. CDR1 is MDHEN and CDR2 is SYDVKM in the germline V gene. CDR3 protein: CASVGFEDEQFF. For the CDR3, the DNA is TGTGCCAGCGTCGGCTTCGAGGATGAGCAGTTCTTC.

This clonotype was counted a few times. The CDR3 nucleotides are TGTGCCAGCAGTTTGTACGGAATAAATAGCAATCAGCCCCAGCATTTT. Encoded protein: CASSLYGINSNQPQHF. This chain uses TRBV28 with TRBJ1-5; no firm D call. The V end lost 3 bases, the J end lost 0 bases, and 12 bases lay between the germline ends. Germline V CDR1 and CDR2: MDHEN, SYDVKM. This CDR3 has 16 amino acids. Using reference TRBV28 and TRBJ1-5 for the parts outside the CDR3, the full variable domain is DVKVTQSSRYLVKRTGEKVFLECVQDMDHENMFWYRQDPGLGLRLIYFSYDVKMKEKGDIPEGYSVSREKKERFSLILESASTNQTSMYLCASSLYGINSNQPQHFGDGTRLSIL.

The V gene is TRBV6-6, the J gene TRBJ1-1; tentatively, D is TRBD1 (5 bases). Trimming took 7 bases from V and 6 from J, leaving 12 bases between them. Germline V gene sequence: CDR1 MNHNY, CDR2 SVGAGI (reference sequence). The CDR3 is 12 residues long. CDR3 sequence (DNA): TGTGCCAGCAATTATCAGGGCGCTGAAGCTTTCTTT. Residues: CASNYQGAEAFF.

This clonotype was observed many times. The rearrangement joins TRBV3-1 to TRBJ2-1; D may be TRBD1 (6 bases). The CDR3 is 16 amino acids. Germline V gives CDR1 LGHDT, CDR2 YNNKEL (reference sequence). Trimming removed 4 bases at V and 3 bases at J, with 16 bases between. The CDR3 here is CASSLSGVLNYNEQFF. CDR3 in DNA: TGTGCCAGCAGCCTATCAGGGGTCCTTAACTACAATGAGCAGTTCTTC.

The rearrangement links TRBV5-4 to TRBJ2-5; 7 bases align to TRBD1. V lost 4 bases to trimming and J lost 2 bases; unmatched junction nucleotides: 5. In germline, CDR1 is SGHNT, CDR2 YYREEE (reference sequence). The CDR3 loop spans 14 amino acids. The CDR3 DNA is TGTGCCAGCAGCCCCATGACAGGGCAAGAGACCCAGTACTTC. Translating it yields CASSPMTGQETQYF.

As regards this clonotype: A much larger clone lies a single base off, so this may be a read error. This chain joins TRBV6-1 and TRBJ2-7; the match to TRBD2 covers 10 bases. CDR3 size: 14 residues. Unmatched junction bases numbered 5, after V lost 4 bases and J lost 5 bases. Germline loops: CDR1 MNHNS, CDR2 SASEGT. For the CDR3, the DNA is TGTGCCAGCAGTGCCAGCGGGAGGGACCACGAGCAGTACTTC. As protein: CASSASGRDHEQYF.

This clonotype occurred many times. This sequence joins TRBV2 and TRBJ2-1, with TRBD2 matching over 8 bases. This CDR3 is built from 11 residues. The V gene end was trimmed by 8 bases and the J gene end by 10 bases; junction bases not matched to a gene: 4. The germline V gene has CDR1 SNHLY and CDR2 FYNNEI. The CDR3 DNA follows: TGTGCCAGCTTCCTAGCGGGCGAGCAGTTCTTC. Translation: CASFLAGEQFF.

The table lists this clonotype with many counts. The gene calls are TRBV14 and TRBJ2-2; TRBD1 or TRBD2 may be the D gene (5 bases each). The CDR3 length is 15 residues. Germline loops: CDR1 SGHDN, CDR2 FVKESK. Trimming left V 8 bases short and J 0 bases short, with 13 bases between. The CDR3 loop reads CASSMGDSNTGELFF. CDR3 DNA sequence: TGTGCCAGCTCAATGGGGGATTCGAACACCGGGGAGCTGTTTTTT.

This clonotype was seen ten or more times. The J gene is TRBJ2-2, the V gene TRBV19; 10 positions match TRBD2. V was pared by 1 base and J by 6 bases, with 2 bases of the junction left unmatched. Germline CDR1 is LNHDA and CDR2 is SQIVND (reference sequence). The CDR3 loop spans 15 amino acids. The chain's CDR3 is CASSIGLAGAGELFF. As DNA, the CDR3 is TGTGCCAGTAGTATAGGGCTAGCGGGAGCCGGGGAGCTGTTTTTT.